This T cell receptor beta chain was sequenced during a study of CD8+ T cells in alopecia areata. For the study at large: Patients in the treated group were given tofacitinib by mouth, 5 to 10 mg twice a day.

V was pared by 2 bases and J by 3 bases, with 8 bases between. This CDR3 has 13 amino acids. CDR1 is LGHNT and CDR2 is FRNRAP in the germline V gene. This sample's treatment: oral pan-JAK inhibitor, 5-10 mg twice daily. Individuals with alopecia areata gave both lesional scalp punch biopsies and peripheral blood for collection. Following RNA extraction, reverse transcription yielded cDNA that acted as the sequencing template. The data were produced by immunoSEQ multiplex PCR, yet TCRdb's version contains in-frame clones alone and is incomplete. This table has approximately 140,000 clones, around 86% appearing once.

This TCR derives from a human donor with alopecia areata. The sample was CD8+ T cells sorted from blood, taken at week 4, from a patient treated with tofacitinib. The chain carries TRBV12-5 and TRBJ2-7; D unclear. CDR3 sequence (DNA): TGTGCTAGTGGTTTGCACTTGGGCTACGAGCAGTACTTC. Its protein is CASGLHLGYEQYF.